This T cell receptor beta chain comes out of a study of regulatory T cells in long-lasting Graves disease. Study-wide points: Reduced TCR diversity was observed in persistent Graves' patients versus newly diagnosed patients.

As regards this clonotype: Its antigen is currently unknown.

Building the TCR beta libraries relied on iRepertoire HTBI primers, and CDR3 regions underwent Arm-PCR. Each CDR3 protein gets one entry after TCRdb re-called the multiplex PCR reads with MiXCR. The sample contains roughly 400,000 distinct CDR3 sequences, under 25% of which appear only once. As for time point: persistent/refractory GD, antithyroid drugs over 5 years with positive TRAb. PBMCs provided the RNA from which the TCR library was made. American Thyroid Association guidelines defined how Graves' disease was diagnosed. Xi'an, China, was home to the endocrinology department that provided patients. The V gene lost 5 bases and the J gene lost 1 base, with 14 bases spanning the gap. Germline V gene lookup returns CDR1 SQVTM and CDR2 ANQGSEA. This CDR3 contains 14 residues.

The chain combines TRBV29-1 with TRBJ1-1; no clear D gene. The source was peripheral blood mononuclear cells (PBMCs), collected when the disease was refractory, from a patient treated with antithyroid drugs. This sequence originates from a female donor with Graves disease. The CDR3: CSVLSRLANTEAFF. Written as DNA, the CDR3 is TGCAGCGTTTTATCCCGCCTTGCGAACACTGAAGCTTTCTTT.